One and the same sample provided the 6 T cell receptor beta chains below, sequenced in a study of blood T cell repertoires in COVID-19. TCRdb keeps only in-frame clones here, not all; method: immunoSEQ multiplex PCR. The sample comprises 150,000 to 200,000 clones, around nine tenths of which are singletons, and around 3.5% rests with the top ten. The sample consisted of peripheral blood. The receptors shown here come from a man in his 70s with acute or convalescent COVID-19.

This clone was found a few times. The V and J genes are TRBV7-6 and TRBJ2-7; 9 bases match TRBD1. V lost 5 bases, J lost 5 bases, and 4 bases stayed unmatched. This CDR3 has 13 residues. The germline V gene has CDR1 SGHVS and CDR2 FNYEAQ. The CDR3 protein is CASSRDREDEQYF. The CDR3, as DNA: TGTGCCAGCAGCCGGGACAGGGAGGACGAGCAGTACTTC.

The chain links TRBV9 to TRBJ1-3; 8 bases line up with TRBD1. Per germline, CDR1 SGDLS and CDR2 YYNGEE. The V and J ends lost 4 bases and 0 bases, in that order; junction bases with no gene match: 12. CDR3 length equals 18 residues. CDR3 amino acids: CASSPQADRAFSGNTIYF. In DNA, the CDR3 is TGTGCCAGCAGCCCCCAGGCGGACAGGGCCTTCTCTGGAAACACCATATATTTT.

The chain is built from TRBV27 and TRBJ2-2, with TRBD1 matching over 7 bases. The germline V gene encodes CDR1 MNHEY and CDR2 SMNVEV (reference sequence). CDR3 length: 17 residues. The V gene end was trimmed by 3 bases and the J gene end by 5 bases; junction bases not matched to a gene: 12. The CDR3 sequence is CASSFYRQGPQTGELFF. The CDR3 region has the DNA TGTGCCAGCAGTTTTTACCGACAGGGTCCCCAAACCGGGGAGCTGTTTTTT.

This clone was counted once. The chain carries TRBV2 and TRBJ2-2, with D possibly TRBD1 on 6 matching bases. The V end lost 8 bases, the J end lost 6 bases, and 13 bases lay between the germline ends. The germline V gene has CDR1 SNHLY and CDR2 FYNNEI. The CDR3 has 13 residues. DNA for the CDR3: TGTGCCAGCGCCACGGACAGCGCCGGGGAGCTGTTTTTT. Translation: CASATDSAGELFF.

The gene calls are TRBV7-9 and TRBJ1-1; no definite D call. Germline V gene lookup returns CDR1 SEHNR and CDR2 FQNEAQ (reference sequence). This CDR3 contains 15 residues. The V gene lost 4 bases and the J gene lost 4 bases, with 16 bases spanning the gap. The CDR3 DNA reads TGTGCCAGCAGCTCGGGATCAAAAGGCGTCACTGAAGCTTTCTTT. Translating gives CASSSGSKGVTEAFF.

The chain uses TRBV19 and TRBJ1-6; 8 positions agree with TRBD1. This CDR3 comprises 15 residues. The junction had 6 bases not matched to a gene; V was cut back by 7 bases and J by 4 bases. CDR1 is LNHDA and CDR2 is SQIVND in the germline V gene (reference sequence). The CDR3 spells CASTADRAYNSPLHF. The CDR3 DNA follows: TGTGCCAGTACTGCGGACAGGGCTTATAATTCACCCCTCCACTTT.